This TCR beta chain was identified in a study of blood T cell repertoires in COVID-19. Study at large: The study drew acute and convalescent COVID-19 samples from the United States, Italy and Spain. T cells, B-cell-depleted T cells, or PBMCs provided the cDNA or gDNA that served as material.

Authors' analysis steps: Cell counts per sample came from amplifying reference gene primers. Repertoires were generated with immunoSEQ multiplex PCR, while TCRdb's copy carries only in-frame clones and drops some. D and trimming come from the DNA, and the V and J calls and clone size come from that table. Here the sample spans around 250,000 clones, roughly 85% being singletons. The germline CDR1 and CDR2 sequences are MNHEY and SMNVEV (reference sequence). The CDR3 loop spans 14 amino acids. Trimming cost V 1 base and J 5 bases, with 11 bases left between them. The TCR originated in a woman younger than 30 with acute or convalescent COVID-19. Sequencing input: peripheral blood. The rearrangement links TRBV27 to TRBJ2-5; TRBD2 is a possible D gene (6 bases). The CDR3 DNA reads TGTGCCAGCAGTTTATGGTCGGGAGCCGAGACCCAGTACTTC. Protein sequence: CASSLWSGAETQYF.